This T cell receptor beta chain is drawn from a study of T-cell reconstitution after alpha-beta-depleted transplantation in children. The CDR3 is 12 amino acids. Germline CDR1 and CDR2: MNHEY and SVGEGT. The germline V and J ends were trimmed by 3 bases and 7 bases, with 10 bases remaining between them. The TCRbeta library was prepared with unique molecular identifiers. TCRdb redid the calling of the PCR reads with MiXCR, one entry per CDR3 protein. The repertoire holds approximately 240,000 distinct CDR3 sequences, with about 8.8% as singletons. The sequences come from PBMCs from the stem cell graft donor, collected from the stem cell graft. The chain has TRBV6-2 or TRBV6-3 and TRBJ2-7; D is possibly TRBD1 or TRBD2 (6 bases each). This receptor was identified in a human donor who donated a stem cell graft to a child with SCID. The CDR3 protein is CASSYQGREQYF. The CDR3 nucleotides read TGTGCCAGCAGTTATCAGGGGAGGGAGCAGTACTTC.